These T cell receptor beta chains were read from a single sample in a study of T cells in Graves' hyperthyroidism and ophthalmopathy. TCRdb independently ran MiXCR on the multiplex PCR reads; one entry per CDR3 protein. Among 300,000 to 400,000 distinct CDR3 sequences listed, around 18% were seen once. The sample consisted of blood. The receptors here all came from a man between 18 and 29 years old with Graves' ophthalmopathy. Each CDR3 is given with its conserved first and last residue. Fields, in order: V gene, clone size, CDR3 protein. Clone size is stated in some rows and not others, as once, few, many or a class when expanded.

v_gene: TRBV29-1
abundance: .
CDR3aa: CSVVLEKSYNEQFF

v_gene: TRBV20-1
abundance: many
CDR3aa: CSARVGVSEQFF

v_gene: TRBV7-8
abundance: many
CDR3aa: CASSLGPGTNYGYTF

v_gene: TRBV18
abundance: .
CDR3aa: CASSDRTGREKLFF

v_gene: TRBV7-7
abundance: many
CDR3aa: CASSSWGGGNEQFF

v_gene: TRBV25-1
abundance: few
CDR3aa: CASSEGGRGQQTQYF

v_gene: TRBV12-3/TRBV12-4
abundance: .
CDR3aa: CASSLEGFYDEQFF

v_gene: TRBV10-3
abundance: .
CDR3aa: CAISTGGNSNEQFF

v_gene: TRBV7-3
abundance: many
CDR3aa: CASSLTGTGEGDTQYF

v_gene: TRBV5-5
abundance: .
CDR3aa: CASSGLPDSGNTIYF

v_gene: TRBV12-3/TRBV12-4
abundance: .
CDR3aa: CVSSFATGVGEQYF

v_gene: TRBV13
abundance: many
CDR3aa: CASSTLTEIMNTEAFF

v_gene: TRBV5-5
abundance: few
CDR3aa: CASSFGGGTGTYEQYF

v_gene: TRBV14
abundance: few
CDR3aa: CASSRLNRQGVDNQPQHF

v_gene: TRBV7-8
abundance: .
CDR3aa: CASSLSLATHEQYF

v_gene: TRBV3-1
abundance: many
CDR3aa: CASSKQDYGYTF

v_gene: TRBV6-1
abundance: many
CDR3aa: CASSGQRFDYTF

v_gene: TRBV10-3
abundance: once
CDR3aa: CATLDEGSEAFF

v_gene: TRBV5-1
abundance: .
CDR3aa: CASSLGAGGNEQYF

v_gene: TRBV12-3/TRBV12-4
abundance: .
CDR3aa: CASSTPRDRSYNEQFF

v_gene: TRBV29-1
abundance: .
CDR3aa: CSVDRQMNTEAFF

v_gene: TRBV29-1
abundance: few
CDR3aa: CSVEGDREYGYTF

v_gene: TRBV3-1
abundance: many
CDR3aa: CASSQDPSEAFF

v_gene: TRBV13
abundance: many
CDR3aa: CASSHATSGIETQYF

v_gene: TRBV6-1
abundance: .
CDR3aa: CASSWAAGSAEKLFF

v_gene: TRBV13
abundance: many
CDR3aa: CASSLRVGNQPQHF

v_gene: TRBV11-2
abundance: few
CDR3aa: CASSPNGGAYNEQFF

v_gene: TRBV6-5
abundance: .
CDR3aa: CASSYPRGGGRVETQYF

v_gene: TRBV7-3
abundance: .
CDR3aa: CASSLGLAGDTDTQYF

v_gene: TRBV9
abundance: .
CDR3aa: CASSVARDHNSPLHF

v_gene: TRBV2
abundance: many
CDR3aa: CASSVFRGTEETQYF

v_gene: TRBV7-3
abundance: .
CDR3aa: CASSLDLREGGTGELFF

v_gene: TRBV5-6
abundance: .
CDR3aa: CASSLVRTNTEAFF

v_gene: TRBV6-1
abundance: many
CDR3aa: CASSWGRNQPQHF

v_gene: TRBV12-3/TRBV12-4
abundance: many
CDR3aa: CASSSGTVNTEAFF

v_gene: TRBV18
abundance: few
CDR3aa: CASPENRVTETQYF

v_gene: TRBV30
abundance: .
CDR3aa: CAWPGGNYGYTF

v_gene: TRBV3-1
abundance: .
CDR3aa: CASSPTSGGAPDTQYF

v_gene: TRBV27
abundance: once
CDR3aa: CASSLYPEASIGYTF

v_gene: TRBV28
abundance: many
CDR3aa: CASREGGTNYGYTF

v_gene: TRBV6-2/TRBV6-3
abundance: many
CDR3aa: CASSYRDQETQYF

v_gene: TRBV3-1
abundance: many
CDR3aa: CASSQRRGAHQPQHF

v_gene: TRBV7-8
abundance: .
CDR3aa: CASSLGRGKYNEQFF

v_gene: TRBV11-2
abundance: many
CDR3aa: CASSPRTSGGTDTQYF

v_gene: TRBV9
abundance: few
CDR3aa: CASSVELSSYNEQFF

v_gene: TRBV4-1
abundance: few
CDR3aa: CASSQPGRGNYGYTF

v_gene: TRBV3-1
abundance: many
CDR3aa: CASSRGNEQYF

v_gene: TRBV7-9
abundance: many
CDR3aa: CASSSRRDRSSYEQYF